In this sample, the clone carrying this TCR beta chain turned up a few times. The data belong to a study of human T cells and chemical hapten exposure. Study summary: Yields of TCR per sample differed, chiefly owing to small differences in pooled library volume.

The library labeled individual cDNA molecules by adding unique molecular identifiers to them. Using its own MiXCR run on the RACE reads, TCRdb lists one record per CDR3 protein. This table has approximately 120,000 distinct CDR3 sequences, more than 7% appearing once. Time point noted: patch test 2, 6 weeks after DPC sensitization. The treatment: therapeutic diphenylcyclopropenone sensitization with weekly scalp DPC. Specimen: whole blood, collected in connection with sensitization to the hapten diphenylcyclopropenone (DPC). This clonotype was sampled from a woman aged 40 to 49 with alopecia areata. Some clones in this sample may be carry-over from other donors' samples.

The CDR3 loop reads CAWSTVNTEAFF. CDR3 nucleotide sequence: TGTGCCTGGAGTACTGTGAACACTGAAGCTTTCTTT. V usage is TRBV30 and J usage is TRBJ1-1; D is ambiguous. The germline V gene has CDR1 GTSNPN and CDR2 SVGIG (reference sequence). The CDR3 is 12 amino acids. V was pared by 2 bases and J by 0 bases, with 4 bases between.